A selection of T cell receptor beta chains follows, all from one sample in a study of vaccination and CD4 T cells after COVID-19. TCRdb itself ran the PCR reads through MiXCR, one entry per CDR3 protein. The sample contains more than 12,000 distinct CDR3 sequences, about 30% of which appear only once. These TCRs' antigens remain unknown. The sequencing input was cultured CD4+ T cells from blood. The receptors here all came from a human donor with COVID-19. CDR3s include the opening cysteine and the closing phenylalanine or tryptophan. The order of the fields is J gene, V gene, clone size, D gene, CDR3 DNA, CDR3 protein. The D gene is left open where the match is weak. Clone sizes are given selectively: once, few, many, or a class where the clone is expanded.

>TRBJ1-1|TRBV7-9|medium-sized|NA
TGTGCCAGCAGCTTATCAGGGGCCAGGACTGAAGCTTTCTTT
CASSLSGARTEAFF
>TRBJ2-5|TRBV20-1|NA|NA
TGCAGTGCTAAGGGCCTTCAAGAGACCCAGTACTTC
CSAKGLQETQYF
>TRBJ1-2|TRBV24-1|NA|NA
TGTGCCACCAGTGACCTACTCAGCGGACAGCGGGACGACTATGGCTACACCTTC
CATSDLLSGQRDDYGYTF
>TRBJ1-6|TRBV12-3/TRBV12-4|NA|NA
TGTGCCAGCAGTTCGCCAGGGAGGCTGAGCTCCTATAATTCACCCCTCCACTTT
CASSSPGRLSSYNSPLHF
>TRBJ1-2|TRBV5-1|few|NA
TGCGCCAGCAGCACGGACAGCTATGGCTACACCTTC
CASSTDSYGYTF
>TRBJ2-3|TRBV6-2/TRBV6-3|once|NA
TGTGCCAGCAGTACTCGTGATACGCAGTATTTT
CASSTRDTQYF
>TRBJ2-5|TRBV6-6|NA|NA
TGTGCCAGCGGCCCTCGAACTCAAGCCCGGCCCCCAGGTGGGGAGACCCAGTACTTC
CASGPRTQARPPGGETQYF
>TRBJ2-5|TRBV7-8|NA|NA
TGTGCCAGCAGCTTAAGGAGGAAGCTAGGGGAGACCCAGTACTTC
CASSLRRKLGETQYF
>TRBJ1-1|TRBV28|few|NA
TGTGCCAGCAGTTTGGTAGGTAACACTGAAGCTTTCTTT
CASSLVGNTEAFF
>TRBJ2-3|TRBV20-1|few|NA
TGCAGTGCTAGGTTAGCGTCTCCAGATACGCAGTATTTT
CSARLASPDTQYF
>TRBJ2-3|TRBV6-1|medium-sized|NA
TGTGCCAGCAGTATTCATAGCGGCACAGATACGCAGTATTTT
CASSIHSGTDTQYF
>TRBJ1-1|TRBV30|NA|NA
TGTGCCTGGAGTGTGGGCAGGAGCAACACTGAAGCTTTCTTT
CAWSVGRSNTEAFF
>TRBJ1-3|TRBV7-9|NA|TRBD1
TGTGCCAGCAGCCTTCAAGGACAGGGGGCGGGAAACACCATATATTTT
CASSLQGQGAGNTIYF
>TRBJ1-2|TRBV7-2|few|TRBD1
TGTGCCAGCAGCCACACGACAGGGGGCGACTATGGCTACACCTTC
CASSHTTGGDYGYTF
>TRBJ2-5|TRBV10-3|few|NA
TGTGCCATCAGTGAAGCCTCTGGGCGCGAGACCCAGTACTTC
CAISEASGRETQYF
>TRBJ2-5|TRBV20-1|NA|NA
TGCAGTGCTAGACCCGGGACCCCCGGGCGCGAGACCCAGTACTTC
CSARPGTPGRETQYF
>TRBJ1-1|TRBV18|few|NA
TGTGCCAGCTCACCGACCAAGCTGTCGAACACTGAAGCTTTCTTT
CASSPTKLSNTEAFF
>TRBJ2-7|TRBV19|few|TRBD2
TGTGCCAGTAGTATAGTAGCGGGGGTGACAATCTACGAGCAGTACTTC
CASSIVAGVTIYEQYF
>TRBJ2-7|TRBV28|few|NA
TGTGCCAGCAGTAACGGGGGGCGCTCCTACGAGCAGTACTTC
CASSNGGRSYEQYF
>TRBJ2-3|TRBV20-1|NA|NA
TGCAGTGCTAGAAATACCGATACGCAGTATTTT
CSARNTDTQYF
>TRBJ2-7|TRBV27|few|NA
TGTGCCAGCAGTTTAAAGGAGGTGGGCTACGAGCAGTACTTC
CASSLKEVGYEQYF
>TRBJ1-3|TRBV11-2|few|NA
TGTGCCAGCAGCTTCGGGACCTACGGAAACACCATATATTTT
CASSFGTYGNTIYF
>TRBJ1-1|TRBV6-5|few|NA
TGTGCCAGCAGTTTACCGGGACAGAACACTGAAGCTTTCTTT
CASSLPGQNTEAFF
>TRBJ1-5|TRBV2|NA|TRBD1
TGTGCCAGCGCCGCCGGGACAGGGCTCCTTCAGCCCCAGCATTTT
CASAAGTGLLQPQHF
>TRBJ1-3|TRBV28|large|NA
TGTGCCAGCAGTGCGAAAAGGGGGATTGGAAACACCATATATTTT
CASSAKRGIGNTIYF
>TRBJ1-2|TRBV21-1|few|NA
TGTGCCAGCAGCAGCCCTGCCAGGGACGTCGGGGATGGCTACACCTTC
CASSSPARDVGDGYTF
>TRBJ1-4|TRBV4-1|few|TRBD1
TGCGCCAGCAGCCATTTCCTCCGGACAGGGGATGAAAAACTGTTTTTT
CASSHFLRTGDEKLFF
>TRBJ2-7|TRBV27|once|NA
TGTGCCAGCAGGGCTGGGGGCCGCCACGAGCAGTACTTC
CASRAGGRHEQYF
>TRBJ2-7|TRBV5-4|few|NA
TGTGCCAGCAGCCAACAGGGGAGGGAGCAGTACTTC
CASSQQGREQYF
>TRBJ1-1|TRBV7-2|NA|NA
TGTGCCAGCAGCTTAGAGGGGAGGACTGAAGCTTCCTTT
CASSLEGRTEASF
>TRBJ2-5|TRBV12-3/TRBV12-4|few|TRBD1
TGTGCCAGCAAGAGGGACAGGAGGGAGACCCAGTACTTC
CASKRDRRETQYF
>TRBJ2-3|TRBV20-1|few|TRBD1
TGCAGTGCTAGAGATTTTCAGGGGGCTAGCACAGATACGCAGTATTTT
CSARDFQGASTDTQYF
>TRBJ2-1|TRBV28|NA|NA
TGTGCCAGCAGTTTATATCTGCGGGGCTACCGGAATGAGCAGTTCTTC
CASSLYLRGYRNEQFF
>TRBJ2-3|TRBV2|NA|NA
TGTGCCAGCAGTGAAGCGCTCGGCCAGGGTAGCACAGATACGCAGTATTTT
CASSEALGQGSTDTQYF
>TRBJ2-1|TRBV7-3|NA|NA
TGTGCCAGCAGCCCCCAGCGGAGCTCCTACAATGAGCAGTTCTTC
CASSPQRSSYNEQFF
>TRBJ1-5|TRBV6-5|medium-sized|NA
TGTGCCAGCAGTTACGGGGACAATCAGCCCCAGCATTTT
CASSYGDNQPQHF
>TRBJ2-2|TRBV6-1|few|NA
TGTGCCAGCAAGGTCGGGGAGCTGTTTTTT
CASKVGELFF
>TRBJ2-1|TRBV12-3/TRBV12-4|NA|TRBD2
TGTGCCAGCAGTTTAGGGGTAGCGGGGGTCAATGAGCAGTTCTTC
CASSLGVAGVNEQFF
>TRBJ1-1|TRBV6-2/TRBV6-3|NA|TRBD1
TGTGCCACTCAGGACAGGGGAGGCACTGAAGCTTTCTTT
CATQDRGGTEAFF
>TRBJ2-7|TRBV27|NA|NA
TGTGCCAGCGAGGTGATACGGGAAAGCGAGCAGTGCTTC
CASEVIRESEQCF
>TRBJ1-5|TRBV12-3/TRBV12-4|NA|NA
TGTGCCAGCAGTTTGGGGGGGGGCAATCAGCCCCAGCATTTT
CASSLGGGNQPQHF
>TRBJ1-2|TRBV4-2|few|NA
TGTGCCAGCAGCCAGCGAGGAGGGCGTAACTATGGCTACACCTTC
CASSQRGGRNYGYTF
>TRBJ1-2|TRBV7-2|medium-sized|NA
TGTGCCAGCAGCTTAGAGGCGGTTTATGGCTACACCTTC
CASSLEAVYGYTF
>TRBJ1-2|TRBV5-5|NA|NA
TGTGCCAGCAGCTCGGGACCGCACGAGAACTATGGCTACACCTTC
CASSSGPHENYGYTF
>TRBJ1-1|TRBV9|NA|TRBD1
TGTGCCAGCAGCGTATCCGGACAGGGGTATGGCACTGAAGCTTTCTTT
CASSVSGQGYGTEAFF
>TRBJ1-1|TRBV6-5|NA|NA
TGTGCCAGCAGTTACTCGAGGGTTACAGCTAACACTGAAGCTTTCTTT
CASSYSRVTANTEAFF
>TRBJ1-1|TRBV28|NA|TRBD1
TGTGCCAGCAAGGGCGGGACAGGGAACACTGAAGCTTTCTTT
CASKGGTGNTEAFF